The TCR beta chain described here comes from a study of persistence of HIV-infected CD4 T cells. Germline assignment: CDR1 LGHDT and CDR2 YNNKEL (reference sequence). The V and J ends lost 1 base and 3 bases respectively, with 12 bases between them. The CDR3 extends over 16 amino acids. As to this clone: Its antigen is undetermined.

Sequencing used immunoSEQ version 4 in survey mode. Genomic DNA was diluted to 10 ng/uL, up to 1 ug per sample. Using immunoSEQ multiplex PCR, the repertoire was profiled, and TCRdb retains in-frame clones only, with some absent. The repertoire includes about 47,000 clones, roughly 90% of them detected once, and around 1.8% sits in the top ten. Nonspecific anti-CD3/anti-CD28 bead stimulation represents the broad CD4+ T cell repertoire. Sorting of responding CD4+ T cells relied on upregulated CD40 ligand together with CD69. For at least 4 years, plasma HIV-1 RNA was undetectable (<50 copies/mL). An approximately 20-hour stimulation of CD8-depleted PBMCs used anti-CD28/CD49d costimulation, CD40-blocking antibody and enfuvirtide.

The source material was CD4+ T cells sorted from PBMCs after approximately 18-hour stimulation, sampled from a patient who received antiretroviral therapy. The clonotype was recovered from an adult man with HIV who was CMV-seropositive. The rearrangement links TRBV3-1 (or the pseudogene TRBV3-2) to TRBJ2-2, with D tentatively TRBD1 or TRBD2 (5 bases each). The CDR3 DNA sequence: TGTGCCAGCAGCCAAGGGGTCGGGGCGGACACCGGGGAGCTGTTTTTT. This sequence encodes CASSQGVGADTGELFF.